The 27 T cell receptor beta chains reported below all come from one sample, sequenced in a study of T-cell memory formation after mild COVID-19 (dated by TCRdb to about 2021). Libraries were made using 5' RACE. TCRdb records Illumina NovaSeq 6000 as the sequencer. The public reads were run again by TCRdb, first through fastp at Q25 and then through MiXCR, and only productive beta chains were kept. Each record represents a unique CDR3 protein, reported with the most common genes and DNA among its rows. Counted in this sample were 340,000 or so distinct CDR3 sequences; 13% of them appeared once. The ten largest clonotypes hold 20% to 25% of the sample. Sequencing was performed on PBMCs or a T cell subset sorted from them (not recorded which). The receptor set was obtained from a man younger than 30 who had mild COVID-19 (a few samples of this study predate the infection). The sample titles of this study are shuffled in the database, so cell type and time point are left out; the donor was told from shared clones.

The chain links TRBV6-2 or TRBV6-3 to TRBJ2-5; TRBD2 matches at 7 bases. Losses at the gene ends were 7 bases for V and 7 bases for J; bases not matched to a gene: 12. Germline loops: CDR1 MNHEY, CDR2 SVGEGT. The CDR3 has 14 amino acids. In DNA form, the CDR3 reads TGTGCCAGCAAGGTGGGGGGGATACGTGGGACCCAGTACTTC. Residues: CASKVGGIRGTQYF.

This clonotype was counted at least ten times. J is TRBJ1-5 and V is TRBV7-2; D is possibly TRBD1 (6 bases). Per the germline V gene, CDR1 is SGHTA and CDR2 is FQGNSA. The CDR3 runs 15 residues. Trimming took 5 bases from V and 1 from J, leaving 12 bases between them. CDR3 DNA sequence: TGTGCCAGCAGCACACAGGGAGTAAGCAATCAGCCCCAGCATTTT. It specifies CASSTQGVSNQPQHF.

This clonotype has just a few counts. The chain couples TRBV5-6 to TRBJ1-2; D is ambiguous. Germline V gene data show CDR1 as SGHDT and CDR2 as YYEEEE. The V and J ends lost 2 bases and 6 bases respectively, with 5 bases between them. The CDR3 has 11 residues. CDR3 loop: CASSFRHGYTF. The CDR3 nucleotides read TGTGCCAGCAGCTTCCGCCATGGCTACACCTTC. Supplemented by reference TRBV5-6 and TRBJ1-2, the full variable domain reads DAGVTQSPTHLIKTRGQQVTLRCSPKSGHDTVSWYQQALGQGPQFIFQYYEEEERQRGNFPDRFSGHQFPNYSSELNVNALLLGDSALYLCASSFRHGYTFGSGTRLTVV.

This clonotype came up a few times. This sequence joins TRBV12-1 and TRBJ2-1; the table's D call TRBD1 went unverified against the DNA. TRBV12-1 is a listed pseudogene. CDR3 length: 14 residues. CDR3 nucleotides: TGTGCCAGCAGCCTCAAAGAGGGGGGCAATGAGCAGTTCTTC. It yields the protein CASSLKEGGNEQFF.

This clonotype was counted a few times. V usage is TRBV6-6 and J usage is TRBJ1-5, with TRBD1 as a possible D gene (5 bases). The CDR3 totals 11 residues. Germline V lookup: CDR1 MNHNY, CDR2 SVGAGI (reference sequence). Trimming stripped 4 bases from V and 7 bases from J, with 5 bases between. CDR3 DNA sequence: TGTGCCAGCAGTTGGGGGCAGCCCCAGCATTTT. This codes for CASSWGQPQHF.

CDR3 bases: TGTGCCAGCAGCTTAAGTCCCTCACACAATGAGCAGTTCTTC. Its translation: CASSLSPSHNEQFF. The V call is TRBV7-3, the J call TRBJ2-1; D call uncertain. The V gene's germline CDR1 is SGHTA and CDR2 FQGTGA. This CDR3 contains 14 residues. V lost 1 base, J lost 5 bases, and 9 bases lay in between.

This chain joins TRBV3-1 and TRBJ1-1; D is possibly TRBD1 (5 bases). The germline CDR1 and CDR2 sequences are LGHDT and YNNKEL (reference sequence). This CDR3 is 13 amino acids long. Trimming left V 2 bases short and J 4 bases short, with 8 bases between. CDR3 in DNA: TGTGCCAGCAGCCAAAGGGGTGCCACTGAAGCTTTCTTT. It specifies CASSQRGATEAFF.

This clonotype has a handful of counts. This chain links TRBV11-2 with TRBJ2-1; 7 bases align to TRBD2. V shed 5 bases and J 3 bases; nucleotides not matched to a gene: 10. Per the germline V gene, CDR1 is SGHAT and CDR2 is FQNNGV. There are 16 residues in the CDR3. DNA of the CDR3: TGTGCCAGCAGCCCGAGACTGGGGAGGGACTACAATGAGCAGTTCTTC. Its protein is CASSPRLGRDYNEQFF.

The chain employs TRBV11-2 and TRBJ2-3; D remains ambiguous. Trimming left V 4 bases short and J 2 bases short, with 10 bases between. The germline V gene has CDR1 SGHAT and CDR2 FQNNGV. This CDR3 contains 14 residues. The CDR3 bases are TGTGCCAGCAGCTCGCCCGTTGACACAGATACGCAGTATTTT. Its protein is CASSSPVDTDTQYF.

This clonotype turned up a few times. This chain joins TRBV7-9 and TRBJ1-6, with 7 bases lining up with TRBD1. CDR3 size: 14 residues. CDR1 and CDR2 (germline): SEHNR, FQNEAQ (reference sequence). With V trimmed by 6 bases and J by 5 bases, 4 bases remained unmatched. CDR3 coding DNA: TGTGCCAGCAGTCATGGACAGGATAATTCACCCCTCCACTTT. Protein sequence: CASSHGQDNSPLHF.

The CDR3 bases are TGTGCCAGCATTCGATCGGTCTCCTCTGGGGCCAACGTCCTGACTTTC. This codes for CASIRSVSSGANVLTF. This chain uses TRBV6-2 or TRBV6-3 with TRBJ2-6; D not certain. Trimming left V 7 bases short and J 0 bases short, with 13 bases between. Looked up from germline, CDR1 is MNHEY and CDR2 is SVGEGT. The CDR3 consists of 16 residues.

This sequence joins TRBV18 and TRBJ2-6; D remains unclear. This CDR3 is built from 15 residues. V lost 4 bases and J 2 bases, leaving 9 bases between the germline ends. Per germline, CDR1 KGHSH and CDR2 LQKENI. The CDR3 nucleotides read TGTGCCAGCTCACTTGGTGGGACTGGGGCCAACGTCCTGACTTTC. Amino acid sequence: CASSLGGTGANVLTF. Looking up the rest from reference TRBV18 and TRBJ2-6 gives the full variable domain: NAGVMQNPRHLVRRRGQEARLRCSPMKGHSHVYWYRQLPEEGLKFMVYLQKENIIDESGMPKERFSAEFPKEGPSILRIQQVVRGDSAAYFCASSLGGTGANVLTFGAGSRLTVL.

In its sample, this clonotype was seen many times. In DNA, the CDR3 is TGTGCCAGCAGCTTACAGGGAGAGACCCAGTACTTC. It encodes CASSLQGETQYF. V and J are TRBV7-6 and TRBJ2-5, with D tentatively TRBD1 (5 bases). This CDR3 is built from 12 residues. V lost 2 bases and J 4 bases, leaving 5 bases between the germline ends. CDR1 is SGHVS, CDR2 FNYEAQ, per germline.

The CDR3 DNA sequence: TGTGCCAGTAGTATAGACCCGACTAGCACAGATACGCAGTATTTT. It codes for CASSIDPTSTDTQYF. The chain uses TRBV19 and TRBJ2-3; no clear D. Germline V gene data show CDR1 as LNHDA and CDR2 as SQIVND (reference sequence). The CDR3 runs to 15 residues. Trimming pared 0 bases from V and 0 bases from J, leaving 7 bases between.

This clonotype was counted many times. The chain recombines TRBV5-1 with TRBJ2-1, with 7 bases fitting TRBD2. V dropped 5 bases and J dropped 0; count of bases not matched to a gene: 5. CDR3 length: 15 amino acids. Germline CDR1 and CDR2: SGHRS and YFSETQ. CDR3 nucleotide sequence: TGCGCCAGCAGTCTCGGGGGGAGCTCCTACAATGAGCAGTTCTTC. It translates to CASSLGGSSYNEQFF.

J is TRBJ2-1 and V is TRBV20-1; 8 nucleotides align to TRBD2. The CDR3 has 13 amino acids. Unmatched junction bases numbered 8, after V lost 6 bases and J lost 7 bases. The germline CDR1 and CDR2 sequences are DFQATT and SNEGSKA (reference sequence). This chain's CDR3 is CSATGGAGNEQFF. The CDR3 DNA follows: TGCAGTGCCACCGGGGGGGCTGGAAATGAGCAGTTCTTC.

This clonotype was seen a handful of times. The V and J genes are TRBV24-1 and TRBJ1-1; D remains ambiguous. The germline V gene has CDR1 KGHDR and CDR2 SFDVKD. The CDR3 has 15 residues. V was pared by 0 bases and J by 2 bases, with 9 bases between. CDR3 in DNA: TGTGCCACCAGTGATTTGGGGCCGGTAAACACTGAAGCTTTCTTT. This translates into CATSDLGPVNTEAFF.

The V and J genes are TRBV6-1 and TRBJ1-4, with a weak D call TRBD1 (5 bases). Germline V gene sequence: CDR1 MNHNS, CDR2 SASEGT. The CDR3 has 18 residues. V lost 0 bases to trimming and J lost 4 bases, with 18 bases between them. Here the CDR3 DNA reads TGTGCCAGCAGTGAAGCTCGACAGCATATTCTCGTTAATGAAAAACTGTTTTTT. This gives the protein CASSEARQHILVNEKLFF.

The rearrangement uses TRBV4-3 and TRBJ1-2; D gene uncertain. The CDR3 is 15 amino acids. V was pared by 4 bases and J by 1 base, with 13 bases between. The germline CDR1 and CDR2 sequences are LGHNA and YSLEER. CDR3 region: CASSPLAADNYGYTF. For the CDR3, the DNA is TGCGCCAGCAGCCCTCTTGCGGCGGATAACTATGGCTACACCTTC.

The V gene is TRBV12-3 or TRBV12-4, the J gene TRBJ1-1; the match to TRBD1 covers 9 bases. V shed 5 bases, J shed 5 bases, and the junction held 3 bases outside the gene matches. The CDR3 extends over 13 amino acids. For the CDR3, the DNA is TGTGCCAGCAGTCAAGGACAGGGGACTGAAGCTTTCTTT. Its protein product is CASSQGQGTEAFF.

The sample holds a few counts of this clonotype. The gene calls are TRBV28 and TRBJ1-6, with D unclear. The CDR3 covers 14 residues. V dropped 11 bases and J dropped 6 bases, with 17 bases sitting between them. Germline V CDR1 and CDR2: MDHEN, SYDVKM. CDR3 sequence: CAGCDTGSNSPLHF. CDR3 coding DNA: TGTGCCGGCTGCGATACGGGGAGTAATTCACCCCTCCACTTT.

This chain uses TRBV5-1 with TRBJ1-2, with D possibly matching TRBD1 (5 bases). V lost 4 bases and J lost 4, with 17 bases in between. From germline, CDR1 is SGHRS and CDR2 YFSETQ. The CDR3 is made up of 15 amino acids. The CDR3: CASSRDDTGTYGYTF. The CDR3 region has the DNA TGCGCCAGCAGCCGGGATGATACCGGGACCTATGGCTACACCTTC.

The chain recombines TRBV7-2 with TRBJ2-1; possibly TRBD1 or TRBD2 for D (5 bases each). Deletions cut 8 bases from V and 4 bases from J, with 15 bases between. The length of the CDR3 is 14 residues. CDR1 and CDR2 from the germline V gene are SGHTA and FQGNSA. CDR3 protein: CASSRDPAYNEQFF. DNA of the CDR3: TGTGCCAGCTCCCGGGACCCAGCGTACAATGAGCAGTTCTTC.

This clonotype came up a few times. V and J are TRBV4-1 and TRBJ2-7, with D tentatively TRBD1 (5 bases). The CDR3 is 14 residues long. Per the germline V gene, CDR1 is MGHRA and CDR2 is YSYEKL. The V gene lost 1 base and the J gene lost 3 bases, with 10 bases spanning the gap. CDR3 sequence reads: CASSQVVGVYEQYV. For the CDR3, the DNA is TGCGCCAGCAGCCAAGTTGTAGGGGTCTACGAGCAGTACGTC.

The chain links TRBV4-1 to TRBJ1-2; weak D call: TRBD1 (5 bases). V lost 4 bases, J lost 8 bases, and 14 bases lay in between. The germline CDR1 and CDR2 sequences are MGHRA and YSYEKL. This CDR3 contains 13 residues. Here the CDR3 DNA reads TGCGCCAGCAGCCGAAGGGACTTTGAAGGCTACACCTTC. Residues: CASSRRDFEGYTF.

This clonotype was detected a few times. This chain links TRBV20-1 with TRBJ2-2, with 9 bases fitting TRBD2. Germline-derived CDR1 and CDR2 are DFQATT and SNEGSKA (reference sequence). V lost 0 bases and J lost 0; bases outside the gene matches: 8. This CDR3 spans 18 amino acids. CDR3 DNA: TGCAGTGCTAGAGATATCGCTAGCGGGGTCCCGAACACCGGGGAGCTGTTTTTT. Encoded protein: CSARDIASGVPNTGELFF.

This clonotype was detected only a few times. This rearrangement joins TRBV11-1 to TRBJ2-1, with D perhaps matching TRBD2 (6 bases). The V gene lost 4 bases and the J gene lost 4 bases, with 11 bases spanning the gap. CDR1 is SGHAT, CDR2 FQDESV, per germline (reference sequence). The CDR3 is made up of 14 amino acids. The CDR3 loop reads CASSWGDLYNEQFF. For the CDR3, the DNA is TGTGCCAGCAGCTGGGGGGATTTATACAATGAGCAGTTCTTC.